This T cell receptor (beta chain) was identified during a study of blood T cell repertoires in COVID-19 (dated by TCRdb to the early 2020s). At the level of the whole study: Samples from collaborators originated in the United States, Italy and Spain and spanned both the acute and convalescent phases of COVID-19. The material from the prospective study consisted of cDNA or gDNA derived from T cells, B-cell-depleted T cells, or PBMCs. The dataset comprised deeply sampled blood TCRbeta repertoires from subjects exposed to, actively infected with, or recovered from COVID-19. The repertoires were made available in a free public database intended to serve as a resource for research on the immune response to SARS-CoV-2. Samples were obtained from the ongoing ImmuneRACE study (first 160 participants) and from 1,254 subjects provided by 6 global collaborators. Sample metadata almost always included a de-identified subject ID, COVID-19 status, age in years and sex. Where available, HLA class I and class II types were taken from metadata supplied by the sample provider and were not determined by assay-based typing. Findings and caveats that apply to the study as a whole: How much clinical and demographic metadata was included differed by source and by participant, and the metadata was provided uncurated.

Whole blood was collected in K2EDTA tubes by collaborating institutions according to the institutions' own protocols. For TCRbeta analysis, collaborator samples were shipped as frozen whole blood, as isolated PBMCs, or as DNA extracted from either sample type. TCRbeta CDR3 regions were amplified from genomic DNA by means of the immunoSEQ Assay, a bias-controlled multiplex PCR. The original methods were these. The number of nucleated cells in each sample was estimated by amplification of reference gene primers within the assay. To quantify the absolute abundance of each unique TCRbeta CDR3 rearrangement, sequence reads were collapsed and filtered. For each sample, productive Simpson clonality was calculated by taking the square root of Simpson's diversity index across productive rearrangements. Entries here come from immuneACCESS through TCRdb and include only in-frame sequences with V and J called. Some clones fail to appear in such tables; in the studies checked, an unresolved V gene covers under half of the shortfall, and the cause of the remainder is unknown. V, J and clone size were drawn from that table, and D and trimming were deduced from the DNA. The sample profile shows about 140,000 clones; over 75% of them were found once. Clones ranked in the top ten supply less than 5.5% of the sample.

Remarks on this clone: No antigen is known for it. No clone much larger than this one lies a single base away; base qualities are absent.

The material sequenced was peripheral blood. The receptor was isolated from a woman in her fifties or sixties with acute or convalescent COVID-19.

The bases read TGTGCCAGCGGGACAGGGGGTAATCAGCCCCAGCATTTT. Its protein reads: CASGTGGNQPQHF. The chain couples TRBV2 to TRBJ1-5; 11 central bases correspond to TRBD1. Trimming removed 8 bases from V and 4 bases from J; the gene matches leave 1 base unexplained. The CDR3, from cysteine to phenylalanine, totals 13 residues. Only CDR3 DNA is held: 39 bases, read in frame from base 1. CDR1 and CDR2 are drawn from the germline V gene: SNHLY, FYNNEI. The CDR3, completed at both ends by the reference TRBV2 and TRBJ1-5 genes, gives the full variable domain EPEVTQTPSHQVTQMGQEVILRCVPISNHLYFYWYRQILGQKVEFLVSFYNNEISEKSEIFDDQFSVERPDGSNFTLKIRSTKLEDSAMYFCASGTGGNQPQHFGDGTRLSIL.